The rows below give T cell receptor beta chains drawn from one sample of a study of T cells after yellow fever vaccination. MiXCR was run by TCRdb on the 5' RACE reads, yielding one entry per CDR3 protein. The table shows a few hundred thousand distinct CDR3 sequences, with 17% occurring only once. The sample consisted of PBMCs, taken about 5 days after the first yellow fever vaccination. The receptors were gathered from a man aged 18 to 29 who received the YFV17D yellow fever vaccine. Each CDR3 is given with its conserved first and last residue. The D gene is left open where the match is weak. Not all rows give a size; the values are once, few, many and, for expanded clones, a class.

v_gene	abundance	d_gene	j_gene	CDR3nt	CDR3aa
TRBV29-1	NA	TRBD1	TRBJ2-7	TGCAGCGTCCAAAGGCGGACAGGGCGCCGGAGGGAGCAGTACTTC	CSVQRRTGRRREQYF
TRBV7-9	NA	NA	TRBJ2-2	TGTGCCAGCAGCTTAATAGGCATGGAGCTCGAGCTGTTTTTT	CASSLIGMELELFF
TRBV4-3	NA	NA	TRBJ2-5	TGCGCCAACCCGGGGTACCAAGAGACCCAGTACTTC	CANPGYQETQYF
TRBV5-6	NA	NA	TRBJ2-5	TGTGCCAGCAGCTTGTCAACGTGGCAAGAGACCCAGTACTTC	CASSLSTWQETQYF
TRBV28	NA	NA	TRBJ1-5	TGTGCCAGCAGTTCGGGGATATTCAATCAGCCCCAGCATTTT	CASSSGIFNQPQHF
TRBV5-1	few	NA	TRBJ2-7	TGCGCCAGTAAAGGGACGGAAAGTCTATCCTACGAGCAGTACTTC	CASKGTESLSYEQYF
TRBV28	NA	NA	TRBJ2-7	TGTGCCAGCAGTTGGGCGAGAGGAGCAGACTACGAGCAGTACTTC	CASSWARGADYEQYF
TRBV7-8	NA	NA	TRBJ2-4	TGTGCCAGCAGCAAATTCGGACAGGGAGGGAACATTCAGTACTTC	CASSKFGQGGNIQYF
TRBV27	few	TRBD2	TRBJ2-1	TGTGCCAGCAGTGTAACTAGCGGGGGGCTCAATGAGCAGTTCTTC	CASSVTSGGLNEQFF
TRBV5-1	NA	NA	TRBJ1-4	TGCGCCAGCAGCTCTACAGGGTTCGATGAAAAACTGTTTTTT	CASSSTGFDEKLFF
TRBV12-3/TRBV12-4	few	NA	TRBJ1-5	TGTGCCAGCAGCGCGTCGGGGGCTCAGCCCCAGCATTTT	CASSASGAQPQHF
TRBV27	few	NA	TRBJ1-2	TGTGCCAGCAGGCCCCCAGATGCCTTGGGCTACACCTTC	CASRPPDALGYTF
TRBV5-1	few	NA	TRBJ1-4	TGCGCCAGCAGCTCGGACGCTTACGGAGAAAAACTGTTTTTT	CASSSDAYGEKLFF
TRBV9	few	TRBD2	TRBJ2-1	TGTGCCAGCAGCGAATCCTCTAGCGGCGCAAATGAGCAGTTCTTC	CASSESSSGANEQFF
TRBV7-2	NA	NA	TRBJ2-2	TGTGCCAGCAGCTTTCCCGTTAGCGGCACCGGGGAGCTGTTTTTT	CASSFPVSGTGELFF
TRBV7-3	NA	NA	TRBJ2-7	TGTGCCAGCAGCCTTGGGCCCAGAGCAGTCTACGAGCAGTACTTC	CASSLGPRAVYEQYF
TRBV18	few	NA	TRBJ2-5	TGTGCCAGCTCGGAGGGGACAGCCACCCGGGAGACCCAGTACTTC	CASSEGTATRETQYF
TRBV25-1	NA	NA	TRBJ1-5	TGTGCCAGCAGTGAATTCGGTCAGCCCCAGCATTTT	CASSEFGQPQHF
TRBV7-2	few	NA	TRBJ1-1	TGTGCCAGCAGCTTACACTATTTTCCGCCGAACACTGAAGCTTTCTTT	CASSLHYFPPNTEAFF
TRBV25-1	many	NA	TRBJ1-6	TGTGCCAGCAGGCGAGGCACTGATTCACCCCTCCACTTT	CASRRGTDSPLHF
TRBV20-1	NA	NA	TRBJ1-1	TGCAGTGCCAGGCATGGGGCGTGGAACACTGAAGCTTTCTTT	CSARHGAWNTEAFF
TRBV11-2	NA	TRBD2	TRBJ2-2	TGTGCCAGCAGCTCATTTCGGGGGGGGAACACCGGGGAGCTGTTTTTT	CASSSFRGGNTGELFF